Listed below are T cell receptor beta chains from one sample, sequenced in a study of blood T cell repertoires in COVID-19. Here immunoSEQ multiplex PCR was the method, and the copy in TCRdb shows in-frame clones only, minus some. The sample consists of 180,000 or so clones, approximately 82% of them appearing once. Material: PBMCs or T cells enriched from blood (not recorded which). These receptor sequences come from a woman in her 50s who had recovered from COVID-19. The CDR3 runs from the conserved cysteine through the conserved F or W. The D gene is left open where the match is weak. Clone size is stated in some rows and not others, as once, few, many or a class when expanded.

>13|TRBV7-9|NA|NA|TRBJ1-4
CASRWDSTEKLFF
TGTGCCAGCAGGTGGGACTCCACAGAAAAACTGTTTTTT
>15|TRBV6-5|NA|NA|TRBJ1-5
CASKEEGIRIQPQHF
TGTGCCAGCAAGGAGGAGGGTATAAGGATCCAGCCCCAGCATTTT
>16|TRBV19|TRBD2|NA|TRBJ2-3
CASNRLAGESTDTQYF
TGTGCCAGTAACAGACTAGCGGGGGAAAGCACAGATACGCAGTATTTT
>14|TRBV5-1|NA|NA|TRBJ2-3
CASSLVGSADTQYF
TGCGCCAGCAGCTTGGTCGGGAGTGCAGATACGCAGTATTTT
>15|TRBV15|NA|NA|TRBJ2-5
CATSRDRGSRETQYF
TGTGCCACCAGCAGAGATCGGGGGTCGCGGGAGACCCAGTACTTC
>15|TRBV6-5|NA|NA|TRBJ1-5
CASRPRVSSNQPQHF
TGTGCCAGCCGGCCCAGGGTATCTAGCAATCAGCCCCAGCATTTT
>15|TRBV5-4|NA|NA|TRBJ2-5
CASSSRKDSQETQYF
TGTGCCAGCAGCTCCCGGAAGGACAGCCAAGAGACCCAGTACTTC
>12|TRBV11-2|NA|NA|TRBJ1-2
CASSLQGTGYTF
TGTGCCAGCAGCTTACAGGGGACGGGCTACACCTTC
>20|TRBV21-1|NA|NA|TRBJ1-1
CASSKLRNGGRGKVNTEAFF
TGTGCCAGCAGCAAATTAAGAAATGGCGGCCGTGGTAAGGTGAACACTGAAGCTTTCTTT
>15|TRBV7-9|TRBD2|NA|TRBJ2-3
CASSLGTSGTDTQYF
TGTGCCAGCAGCTTAGGGACTAGCGGTACAGATACGCAGTATTTT
>14|TRBV18|NA|NA|TRBJ1-1
CASSRDKMNTEAFF
TGTGCCAGCTCACGAGACAAGATGAACACTGAAGCTTTCTTT
>13|TRBV24-1|TRBD1|NA|TRBJ1-1
CAAGDRENTEAFF
TGTGCCGCAGGGGACAGGGAGAACACTGAAGCTTTCTTT
>15|TRBV5-6|NA|NA|TRBJ1-1
CASRLMGLGNTEAFF
TGTGCCAGCAGGCTCATGGGGCTGGGTAACACTGAAGCTTTCTTT
>12|TRBV6-2/TRBV6-3|NA|NA|TRBJ1-2
CASSRTGYGYTF
TGTGCCAGCAGTCGAACAGGGTATGGCTACACCTTC
>15|TRBV5-1|NA|NA|TRBJ1-1
CASRQATTVNTEAFF
TGCGCCAGCAGACAAGCGACGACGGTGAACACTGAAGCTTTCTTT
>12|TRBV30|TRBD1|NA|TRBJ1-3
CAWSAGQGTIYF
TGTGCCTGGAGTGCTGGACAGGGCACCATATATTTT
>13|TRBV19|TRBD1|NA|TRBJ2-5
CASSPGGEETQYF
TGTGCCAGTAGCCCAGGGGGCGAAGAGACCCAGTACTTC
>16|TRBV18|NA|NA|TRBJ1-1
CASSPPSRRQNTEAFF
TGTGCCAGCTCACCACCTTCTCGGAGGCAGAACACTGAAGCTTTCTTT
>15|TRBV19|TRBD1|NA|TRBJ2-1
CASSIIPGQGREQFF
TGTGCCAGTAGTATTATCCCGGGACAGGGGCGTGAGCAGTTCTTC
>12|TRBV25-1|NA|few|TRBJ2-2
CASRTGTGELFF
TGTGCCAGCAGAACAGGCACCGGGGAGCTGTTTTTT
>17|TRBV6-2/TRBV6-3|TRBD1|once|TRBJ1-5
CASSFRAGGYSNQPQHF
TGTGCCAGCAGTTTTCGTGCAGGGGGCTATAGCAATCAGCCCCAGCATTTT
>18|TRBV5-1|TRBD2|NA|TRBJ2-3
CASSLPPGLAGITDTQYF
TGCGCCAGCAGCTTACCACCGGGACTAGCGGGAATCACAGATACGCAGTATTTT
>13|TRBV9|NA|NA|TRBJ1-1
CASSVLLGGSAFF
TGTGCCAGCAGCGTATTATTAGGGGGATCAGCTTTCTTT
>14|TRBV11-2|NA|NA|TRBJ1-3
CASSSGVSGNTIYF
TGTGCCAGCAGTTCCGGGGTATCTGGAAACACCATATATTTT
>14|TRBV27|TRBD1|NA|TRBJ1-5
CASSSRQGQQPQHF
TGTGCCAGCAGTTCCCGACAGGGTCAACAGCCCCAGCATTTT
>13|TRBV9|NA|NA|TRBJ2-3
CASSPTGSDTQYF
TGTGCCAGCAGCCCCACGGGGTCGGATACGCAGTATTTT
>15|TRBV13|NA|NA|TRBJ1-2
CASSWGERLNYGYTF
TGTGCCAGCTCCTGGGGGGAGCGGTTAAACTATGGCTACACCTTC
>14|TRBV3-1/TRBV3-2|NA|NA|TRBJ1-1
CASSQGGMNTEAFF
TGTGCCAGCAGCCAAGGAGGAATGAACACTGAAGCTTTCTTT
>14|TRBV5-5|NA|NA|TRBJ1-2
CASSLTDRPYGYTF
TGTGCCAGCAGCTTGACCGACAGACCCTATGGCTACACCTTC
>16|TRBV5-6|TRBD1|NA|TRBJ1-4
CASSRYPGGTNEKLFF
TGTGCCAGCAGCCGGTATCCAGGGGGCACTAATGAAAAACTGTTTTTT
>17|TRBV25-1|TRBD1|NA|TRBJ1-1
CASSAAPGTAFNTEAFF
TGTGCCAGCAGTGCAGCTCCCGGGACAGCCTTCAACACTGAAGCTTTCTTT
>14|TRBV30|TRBD1|NA|TRBJ1-5
CAWSEMTGNEPQHF
TGTGCCTGGAGTGAGATGACAGGGAACGAGCCCCAGCATTTT
>11|TRBV12-3/TRBV12-4|NA|NA|TRBJ1-2
CASSFRGLSDF
TGTGCCAGCAGTTTTCGGGGACTATCCGACTTC
>13|TRBV19|NA|NA|TRBJ2-2
CAYRRGLTGELFF
TGTGCCTACCGGAGGGGACTCACCGGGGAGCTGTTTTTT
>16|TRBV18|TRBD1|NA|TRBJ1-2
CASSPGQGDGRRGYTF
TGTGCCAGCTCACCCGGACAGGGAGATGGACGAAGAGGCTACACCTTC
>18|TRBV7-9|TRBD1|NA|TRBJ2-2
CASSPNWGQGALTGELFF
TGTGCCAGCAGCCCAAATTGGGGACAGGGGGCCCTCACCGGGGAGCTGTTTTTT
>16|TRBV15|TRBD2|NA|TRBJ2-5
CATSRDASGDAETQYF
TGTGCCACCAGCAGAGATGCTAGCGGGGATGCAGAGACCCAGTACTTC
>15|TRBV5-1|NA|NA|TRBJ1-5
CASSLGTVSNQPQHF
TGCGCCAGCAGCTTGGGGACAGTCAGCAATCAGCCCCAGCATTTT
>15|TRBV30|NA|NA|TRBJ1-6
CAWIQHQGYNSPLHF
TGTGCCTGGATCCAACATCAGGGCTATAATTCACCCCTCCACTTT
>13|TRBV7-9|NA|NA|TRBJ1-2
CASSLREGGGYTF
TGTGCCAGCAGCTTACGGGAGGGAGGTGGCTACACCTTC
>14|TRBV3-1/TRBV3-2|NA|NA|TRBJ2-1
CASRRGLIYNEQFF
TGTGCCAGCAGACGGGGGTTGATCTACAATGAGCAGTTCTTC
>15|TRBV28|NA|once|TRBJ2-5
CASSLGQGYQETQYF
TGTGCCAGCAGCTTGGGGCAGGGGTACCAAGAGACCCAGTACTTC
>15|TRBV10-1|NA|few|TRBJ1-3
CASSGEAGSGNTIYF
TGCGCCAGCAGTGGTGAAGCCGGCTCTGGAAACACCATATATTTT
>11|TRBV20-1|NA|NA|TRBJ1-2
CSANSGDGYTF
TGCAGTGCCAACTCAGGGGATGGCTACACCTTC
>15|TRBV6-5|TRBD1|NA|TRBJ1-6
CASSLGGQGPSPLHF
TGTGCCAGCAGTTTAGGAGGACAGGGGCCTTCACCCCTCCACTTT
>17|TRBV7-2|TRBD2|once|TRBJ2-6
CASSLRAGPSGANVLTF
TGTGCCAGCAGCTTAAGAGCGGGGCCCTCTGGGGCCAACGTCCTGACTTTC
>13|TRBV6-5|NA|few|TRBJ2-1
CASSYSTINEQFF
TGTGCCAGCAGTTACTCGACAATAAATGAGCAGTTCTTC
>13|TRBV18|NA|few|TRBJ1-3
CASSPPSGNTIYF
TGTGCCAGCTCACCACCGAGTGGAAACACCATATATTTT
>14|TRBV20-1|NA|NA|TRBJ1-3
CSASSDSSGNTIYF
TGCAGTGCTAGTTCCGACAGCTCTGGAAACACCATATATTTT
>14|TRBV7-2|NA|few|TRBJ2-5
CASSSSTSKETQYF
TGTGCCAGCAGCTCCTCGACTAGTAAGGAGACCCAGTACTTC
>14|TRBV6-5|TRBD1|NA|TRBJ1-5
CASGQGLSNQPQHF
TGTGCCAGCGGACAGGGGCTCAGCAATCAGCCCCAGCATTTT
>17|TRBV9|TRBD1|NA|TRBJ2-3
CASSVTSGQGETDTQYF
TGTGCCAGCAGCGTTACCTCGGGACAGGGTGAGACAGATACGCAGTATTTT
>18|TRBV2|TRBD1|NA|TRBJ1-3
CASSGVPGQGTTGNTIYF
TGTGCCAGCAGTGGTGTCCCGGGACAGGGAACCACTGGAAACACCATATATTTT
>13|TRBV6-4|NA|NA|TRBJ2-2
CASRQGGTGELFF
TGTGCCAGCAGACAGGGAGGGACCGGGGAGCTGTTTTTT